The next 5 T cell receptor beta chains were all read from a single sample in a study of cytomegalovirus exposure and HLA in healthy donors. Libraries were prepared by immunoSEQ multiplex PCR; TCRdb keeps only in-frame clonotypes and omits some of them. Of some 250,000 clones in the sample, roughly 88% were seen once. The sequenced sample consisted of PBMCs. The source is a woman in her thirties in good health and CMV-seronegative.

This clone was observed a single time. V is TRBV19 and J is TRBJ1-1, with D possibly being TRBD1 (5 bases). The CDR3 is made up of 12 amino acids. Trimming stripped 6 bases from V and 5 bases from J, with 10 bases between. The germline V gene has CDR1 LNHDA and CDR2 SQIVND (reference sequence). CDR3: CASSPPGTEAFF. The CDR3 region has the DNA TGTGCCAGTAGCCCCCCAGGGACTGAAGCTTTCTTT. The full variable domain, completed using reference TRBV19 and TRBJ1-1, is DGGITQSPKYLFRKEGQNVTLSCEQNLNHDAMYWYRQDPGQGLRLIYYSQIVNDFQKGDIAEGYSVSREKKESFPLTVTSAQKNPTAFYLCASSPPGTEAFFGQGTRLTVV.

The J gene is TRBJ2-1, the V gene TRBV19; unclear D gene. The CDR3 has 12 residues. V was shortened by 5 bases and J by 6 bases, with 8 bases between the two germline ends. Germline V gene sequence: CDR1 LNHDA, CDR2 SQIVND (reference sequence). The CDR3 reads CASSSRPNEQFF. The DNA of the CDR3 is TGTGCCAGTAGTTCCCGACCCAATGAGCAGTTCTTC.

The CDR3 protein is CATSRASGRDTIYF. The CDR3 bases are TGTGCCACCAGCAGAGCTTCGGGTCGGGACACCATATATTTT. The chain employs TRBV15 and TRBJ1-3, with D unclear. The CDR3 covers 14 residues. Trimming cost V 1 base and J 8 bases, with 12 bases left between them. Germline V gene sequence: CDR1 LNHNV, CDR2 YYDKDF (reference sequence).

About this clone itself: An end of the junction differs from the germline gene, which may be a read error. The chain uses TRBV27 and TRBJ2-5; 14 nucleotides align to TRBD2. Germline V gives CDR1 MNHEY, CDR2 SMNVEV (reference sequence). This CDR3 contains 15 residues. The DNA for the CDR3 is TGTGCCAGCAGTACCGGGACTAGCGGGAGACCCCTCTCGCACTTC. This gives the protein CASSTGTSGRPLSHF.

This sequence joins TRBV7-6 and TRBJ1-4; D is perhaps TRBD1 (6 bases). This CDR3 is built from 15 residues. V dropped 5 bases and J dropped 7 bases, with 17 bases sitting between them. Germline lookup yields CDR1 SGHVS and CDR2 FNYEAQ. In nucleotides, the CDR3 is TGTGCCAGCAGCCACCGGACAGTCGGCTTTGAAAAACTGTTTTTT. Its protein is CASSHRTVGFEKLFF.